This T cell receptor (beta chain) comes out of a study of blood T cells in healthy people across ages. This clonotype was counted a single time. Donors ranged from roughly 6 to 90 years old and were healthy Caucasians in Russia. A sample-barcoded 5' primer and a J-beta primer mix were used in a second PCR of about 6 to 11 cycles. One entry per CDR3 protein results from TCRdb running MiXCR on the 5' RACE reads. Of some 1.4 million distinct CDR3 sequences in the sample, approximately 40% are singletons; the top ten hold less than 8%. The CDR3 contains 15 residues. CDR1 WNHNN and CDR2 SYGVQD come from the germline V gene (reference sequence). V dropped 4 bases and J dropped 6 bases, with 16 bases sitting between them.

Sequenced sample: blood. This rearrangement joins TRBV10-1 to TRBJ2-1; either TRBD1 or TRBD2 may fit D (7 bases each). This TCR derives from a woman under 30 in good health. DNA for the CDR3: TGCGCCAGCAGTGTTAGTACAGGGGAGGGCAATGAGCAGTTCTTC. Protein sequence: CASSVSTGEGNEQFF.